This TCR beta chain was sequenced during a study of post-analysis software for immune sequencing data. The study, taken as a whole, reports: Co-batched samples clustered tightly together by F measure. About 5 TRBV segments occurring more often in patients than controls included TRBV5-6, TRBV5-1 and TRBV20-1.

V was clipped by 4 bases and J by 4 bases, with 19 bases between them. CDR1 is MNHEY and CDR2 is SVGEGT in the germline V gene. The CDR3 runs 16 residues. This clonotype appeared a few times. Its antigen is unidentified. The TCR beta cDNA libraries carried unique molecular identifiers. TCRdb re-called the PCR reads through MiXCR, storing one row per CDR3 protein. The sample holds some 890,000 distinct CDR3 sequences; roughly half are singletons and the top ten take approximately 4.5%. Sequencing was performed on blood. The chain links TRBV6-2 or TRBV6-3 to TRBJ1-2; D unresolved. This clonotype originated in a girl between 10 and 17 years old with multiple sclerosis. The DNA for the CDR3 is TGTGCCAGCAGTTCCCCTGGTGGGCCTAAACCCTATGGCTACACCTTC. Translated: CASSSPGGPKPYGYTF.